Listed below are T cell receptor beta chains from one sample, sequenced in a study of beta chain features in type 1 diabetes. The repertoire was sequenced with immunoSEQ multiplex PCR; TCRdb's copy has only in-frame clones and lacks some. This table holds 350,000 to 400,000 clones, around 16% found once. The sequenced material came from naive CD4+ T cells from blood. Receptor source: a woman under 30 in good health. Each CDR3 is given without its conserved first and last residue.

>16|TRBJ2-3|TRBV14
ASSQDIRLAGGSDTQY
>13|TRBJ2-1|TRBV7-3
ASSLTRGLAYEQF
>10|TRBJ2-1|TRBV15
ATSILKNEQF
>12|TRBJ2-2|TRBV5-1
ASSSTQGVGELF
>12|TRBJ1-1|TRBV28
ASSLSRGVPEAF
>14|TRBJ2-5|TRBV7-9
ASSSRLAGVGETQY
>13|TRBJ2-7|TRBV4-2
ASSPFPGQTYEQY
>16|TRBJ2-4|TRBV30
AWSGGSASGRAKNIQY
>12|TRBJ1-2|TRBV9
ASSVMGGTYGYT
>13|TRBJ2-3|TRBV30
AWSEGLVGTDTQY
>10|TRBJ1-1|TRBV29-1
SGRGMNTEAF
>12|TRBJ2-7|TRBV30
AWSPTGGIGEQY
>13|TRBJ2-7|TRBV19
ASRSPGGASYEQY
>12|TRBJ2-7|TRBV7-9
ASSFPSGRDEQY
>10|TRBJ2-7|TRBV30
AWSSGFYEQY
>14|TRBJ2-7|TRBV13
ASSLVASGNPYEQY
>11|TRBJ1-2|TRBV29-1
SVEQGRGYGYT
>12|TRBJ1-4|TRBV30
AWSRGTGAEKLF
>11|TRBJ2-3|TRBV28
ASLAGGPDTQY
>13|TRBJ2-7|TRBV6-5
ASSTPGRLSYEQY
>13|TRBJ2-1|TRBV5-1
ASRRSVNPFDKQF
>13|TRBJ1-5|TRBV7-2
ASRRGTGIWQPQH
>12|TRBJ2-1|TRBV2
ASNEREGLNEQF
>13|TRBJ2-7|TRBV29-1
SVHKPRKGTYEQY
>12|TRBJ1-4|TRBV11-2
ASSRQAVNEKLF
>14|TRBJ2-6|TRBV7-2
ASSLDRGSGANVLT
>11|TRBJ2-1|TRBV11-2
ASSLASYNEQF
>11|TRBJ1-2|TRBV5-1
ASSPGQEEGYT
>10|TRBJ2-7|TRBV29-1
SVEEDSYEQY
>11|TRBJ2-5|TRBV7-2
ASTQGLGETQY
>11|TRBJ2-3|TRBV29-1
SVVGGGTDTQY
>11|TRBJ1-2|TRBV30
AWTTGLGYGYT
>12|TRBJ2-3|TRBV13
ASQLAGVVDTQY
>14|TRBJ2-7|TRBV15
ATSRAVQVNSYEQY
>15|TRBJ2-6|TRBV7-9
ASSFKAGGTGANVLT
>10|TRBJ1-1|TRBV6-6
ASSYVEVTAF
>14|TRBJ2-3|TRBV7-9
ASSLWFGSGADTQY
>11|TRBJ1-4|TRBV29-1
SVGAVNNEKLF
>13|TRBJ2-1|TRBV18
ASSPLAGALDEQF
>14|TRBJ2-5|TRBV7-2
ASSLGGAGAGETQY
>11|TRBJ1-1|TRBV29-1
SVGQGGGTEAF
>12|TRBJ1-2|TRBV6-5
ASSFIGGPYGYT
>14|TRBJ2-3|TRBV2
ASSPTGPRGTDTQY
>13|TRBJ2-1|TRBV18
ASSPTSGGYNEQF